This TCR beta chain was sequenced for a study of blood T cells in healthy people across ages. Study as a whole: About one barcoded beta molecule per two T cells came from capture by template switching.

Overall study results and limits: Age showed a roughly linear inverse relationship with TCR beta diversity per million T cells. Among long-lived donors, naive CD4+ cells were more numerous and diversity higher than in aged donors.

Between the trimmed V and J ends, which lost 4 bases and 14 bases, there was a span of 18 bases. This CDR3 region has 13 residues. Germline CDR1 SEHNR, CDR2 FQNEAQ (reference sequence). The people who gave samples were healthy Caucasians from Russia, aged roughly 6 to 100. As regards this clonotype: Its antigen remains unknown.

Primers used in a second PCR of about 7 to 12 cycles were a sample-barcoded 5' primer and a J-beta primer mix. From the 5' RACE reads, TCRdb called clonotypes with MiXCR, one entry per CDR3 protein. The table shows approximately 810,000 distinct CDR3 sequences, with 25% to 30% occurring only once. The genes are TRBV7-9 and TRBJ2-1; a possible D gene is TRBD2 (5 bases). The origin of this receptor is a woman at least 80 years old in good health. Sequencing was carried out using blood. CDR3 sequence: CASSSSGSYEKFF. Here the CDR3 DNA reads TGTGCCAGCAGCTCCTCGGGGAGTTACGAGAAGTTCTTC. The full variable domain, rest sourced from reference TRBV7-9 and TRBJ2-1, is DTGVSQNPRHKITKRGQNVTFRCDPISEHNRLYWYRQTLGQGPEFLTYFQNEAQLEKSRLLSDRFSAERPKGSFSTLEIQRTEQGDSAMYLCASSSSGSYEKFFGPGTRLTVL.